This is a list of T cell receptor beta chains from one sample in a study of Graves' ophthalmopathy and Graves' hyperthyroidism. TCRdb re-called the multiplex PCR reads through MiXCR, storing one row per CDR3 protein. The sample yields about 240,000 distinct CDR3 sequences, 45% seen once. The source material was peripheral blood. All receptors derive from an adult man with Graves' ophthalmopathy. CDR3s include the opening cysteine and the closing phenylalanine or tryptophan. A D gene is named only where the DNA matches it firmly. A row's size may be missing; if present it is once, few, many or a size class.

D gene | J gene | clone size | V gene | CDR3 protein | CDR3 DNA
- | TRBJ2-7 | few | TRBV5-8 | CASSLAGEAYEQYF | TGTGCCAGCAGCTTGGCGGGAGAGGCGTACGAGCAGTACTTC
TRBD1 | TRBJ2-2 | once | TRBV5-4 | CASSRTGDTGELFF | TGTGCCAGCAGCCGGACAGGAGACACCGGGGAGCTGTTTTTT
- | TRBJ1-1 | - | TRBV12-3/TRBV12-4 | CASSRYGPGTTEAFF | TGTGCCAGCAGTCGCTATGGTCCAGGGACCACTGAAGCTTTCTTT
TRBD1 | TRBJ2-7 | - | TRBV7-9 | CASSLDRTGFYEQYF | TGTGCCAGCAGCTTAGATAGGACAGGATTCTACGAGCAGTACTTC
TRBD1 | TRBJ2-2 | - | TRBV11-2 | CAGSFGTVNTGELFF | TGTGCCGGCAGCTTCGGGACAGTTAACACCGGGGAGCTGTTTTTT
TRBD1 | TRBJ1-1 | few | TRBV19 | CASTGTGYMNTEAFF | TGTGCCAGTACCGGGACAGGTTACATGAACACTGAAGCTTTCTTT
- | TRBJ2-7 | - | TRBV7-3 | CASSQEPGWDGEQYF | TGTGCCAGCAGCCAAGAGCCAGGGTGGGATGGCGAGCAGTACTTC
- | TRBJ2-7 | - | TRBV6-5 | CASSYRGAGWVAEQYF | TGTGCCAGCAGTTACCGCGGGGCAGGGTGGGTAGCCGAGCAGTACTTC
- | TRBJ1-3 | few | TRBV20-1 | CSAKAPYSGNTIYF | TGCAGTGCTAAGGCCCCGTACTCTGGAAACACCATATATTTT
- | TRBJ1-5 | - | TRBV2 | CASSKGLNQPQHF | TGTGCCAGCAGTAAAGGGTTGAATCAGCCCCAGCATTTT
- | TRBJ1-2 | few | TRBV12-3/TRBV12-4 | CASSSQGDGYTF | TGTGCCAGCAGCTCCCAGGGTGATGGCTACACCTTC
- | TRBJ1-1 | few | TRBV12-3/TRBV12-4 | CASSLVRNTEAFF | TGTGCCAGCAGTTTAGTCAGGAACACTGAAGCTTTCTTT
- | TRBJ2-7 | few | TRBV5-1 | CASSFEGTYEQYF | TGCGCCAGCAGCTTCGAGGGAACCTACGAGCAGTACTTC
TRBD1 | TRBJ2-5 | few | TRBV7-2 | CASSKDRAQETQYF | TGTGCCAGCAGCAAAGACAGGGCGCAAGAGACCCAGTACTTC
- | TRBJ1-1 | - | TRBV5-6 | CASRPGLTDTEAFF | TGTGCCAGCAGGCCGGGACTTACTGACACTGAAGCTTTCTTT
- | TRBJ1-5 | once | TRBV24-1 | CATSDFGVQPQHF | TGTGCCACCAGTGATTTCGGGGTTCAGCCCCAGCATTTT
- | TRBJ1-4 | - | TRBV7-2 | CASSLGAGLANEKLFF | TGTGCCAGCAGCTTAGGGGCGGGGTTGGCTAATGAAAAACTGTTTTTT
- | TRBJ2-5 | few | TRBV11-1 | CASTRWGGETQYF | TGTGCCAGCACCAGGTGGGGGGGCGAGACCCAGTACTTC
- | TRBJ1-2 | - | TRBV7-2 | CASSYSYRDGYTF | TGTGCCAGCAGTTACTCGTACAGGGACGGCTACACCTTC
TRBD1 | TRBJ1-3 | - | TRBV9 | CASSVEGGGGGNTIYF | TGTGCCAGCAGCGTAGAGGGAGGGGGCGGTGGAAACACCATATATTTT
TRBD1 | TRBJ2-3 | few | TRBV11-2 | CASSSRTGTGSSTDTQYF | TGTGCCAGCAGCTCGCGGACAGGGACGGGGTCTAGCACAGATACGCAGTATTTT
- | TRBJ1-1 | once | TRBV9 | CASSLWGNTEAFF | TGTGCCAGCAGCTTATGGGGGAACACTGAAGCTTTCTTT
- | TRBJ2-7 | - | TRBV7-2 | CASSSRTDYEQYF | TGTGCCAGCAGCTCCAGGACAGACTACGAGCAGTACTTC
TRBD1 | TRBJ1-2 | - | TRBV19 | CASSPGQGLSYTF | TGTGCCAGTAGTCCGGGACAGGGCCTCAGCTACACCTTC
- | TRBJ2-7 | - | TRBV7-8 | CASSQDQLSQTYEQYF | TGCGCCAGCAGCCAAGATCAACTTTCCCAGACCTACGAGCAGTACTTC
- | TRBJ2-7 | few | TRBV20-1 | CSARDSLGTEPHEQYF | TGCAGTGCTAGAGACTCCCTCGGGACGGAACCGCACGAGCAGTACTTC
TRBD1 | TRBJ2-3 | few | TRBV7-9 | CASREGTGTTDTQYF | TGTGCCAGCAGAGAGGGGACAGGGACCACAGATACGCAGTATTTT
TRBD2 | TRBJ2-5 | - | TRBV29-1 | CSVADIAGGTDTQYF | TGCAGCGTTGCGGACATAGCGGGGGGCACAGATACGCAGTACTTC
- | TRBJ2-5 | - | TRBV7-3 | CASSFLGETQYF | TGTGCCAGCAGCTTCTTAGGGGAGACCCAGTACTTC
- | TRBJ2-3 | - | TRBV20-1 | CSAPELASTDTQYF | TGCAGTGCCCCCGAGCTAGCTAGCACAGATACGCAGTATTTT
- | TRBJ2-7 | - | TRBV20-1 | CSAAQLGIHEQYF | TGCAGTGCCGCCCAGTTGGGGATACACGAGCAGTACTTC
- | TRBJ2-7 | - | TRBV7-9 | CASSQGDRVSYEQYF | TGTGCCAGCAGCCAAGGTGACAGAGTCTCCTACGAGCAGTACTTC
- | TRBJ1-4 | many | TRBV7-9 | CASSFLVVATVNEKLFF | TGTGCCAGCAGCTTCCTGGTTGTTGCGACGGTGAATGAAAAACTGTTTTTT
TRBD2 | TRBJ2-2 | - | TRBV9 | CASTTQRGGVTGELFF | TGTGCCAGCACCACACAGCGGGGGGGCGTCACCGGGGAGCTGTTTTTT
- | TRBJ2-7 | - | TRBV2 | CASSGGRDYEQYF | TGTGCCAGCAGTGGGGGGCGGGACTACGAGCAGTACTTC
- | TRBJ1-6 | - | TRBV12-3/TRBV12-4 | CASSLFQIQRSPLHF | TGTGCCAGCAGCCTCTTCCAAATTCAGAGGTCACCCCTCCACTTT
- | TRBJ2-5 | - | TRBV29-1 | CSVEFQEETQYF | TGCAGCGTTGAATTTCAGGAAGAGACCCAGTACTTC
- | TRBJ2-5 | few | TRBV20-1 | CSASPTRRDHQETQYF | TGCAGTGCTAGTCCCACTAGGCGGGACCATCAAGAGACCCAGTACTTC
TRBD2 | TRBJ2-2 | once | TRBV9 | CASRVGLAGTGELFF | TGTGCCAGCAGAGTGGGACTAGCGGGTACCGGGGAGCTGTTTTTT
- | TRBJ2-5 | - | TRBV5-6 | CASSLAGQGIIETQYF | TGTGCCAGCAGCTTGGCCGGCCAGGGGATTATAGAGACCCAGTACTTC
- | TRBJ2-7 | few | TRBV2 | CASSPTPFYEQYF | TGTGCCAGCAGTCCAACCCCTTTCTACGAGCAGTACTTC
- | TRBJ2-7 | few | TRBV12-3/TRBV12-4 | CASSWHTSYEQYF | TGTGCCAGCAGTTGGCATACATCCTACGAGCAGTACTTC
- | TRBJ1-4 | - | TRBV29-1 | CSVSPGPMNEKLFF | TGCAGCGTGTCACCGGGACCGATGAATGAAAAACTGTTTTTT
- | TRBJ1-2 | few | TRBV20-1 | CSFRFSTDYTF | TGCAGCTTCCGATTTTCGACAGATTACACCTTC
- | TRBJ2-1 | once | TRBV20-1 | CSASGDNEQFF | TGCAGTGCTAGCGGGGACAATGAGCAGTTCTTC
- | TRBJ1-6 | many | TRBV2 | CASSATGNNSPLHF | TGTGCCAGCAGTGCAACGGGAAACAATTCACCCCTCCACTTT
- | TRBJ2-7 | few | TRBV20-1 | CSAGHGIGEQYF | TGCAGTGCTGGCCATGGTATCGGCGAGCAGTACTTC
- | TRBJ1-5 | few | TRBV10-3 | CASRHDNGNQPQHF | TGTGCCAGCAGACACGATAATGGCAATCAGCCCCAGCATTTT
TRBD2 | TRBJ2-5 | - | TRBV20-1 | CSARGLAGGHQETQYF | TGCAGTGCTAGAGGGCTAGCGGGGGGGCACCAAGAGACCCAGTACTTC
- | TRBJ2-1 | - | TRBV24-1 | CATSPEFYNEQFF | TGTGCCACCAGTCCCGAGTTCTACAATGAGCAGTTCTTC